This TCR beta chain was recorded in a study of regulatory T cells in long-lasting Graves disease (dated by TCRdb to about 2021). Regarding the study in general: Persistent Graves' disease was defined as antithyroid drug treatment for over 5 years with persistently positive TSH receptor autoantibodies. Persistent Graves' disease patients were compared with newly diagnosed Graves' disease patients by peripheral blood TCR sequencing and RNA sequencing. The study took place in China and was registered as a clinical trial. Persistent Graves' disease patients in the clinical cohort had taken antithyroid drugs for roughly ten years on average. A total of about 33 samples were covered by TCR sequencing, comprising around 13 persistent and 20 or so newly diagnosed Graves' disease patients.

What the study reported, not specific to this receptor: The study examined only peripheral blood because the primary lesion, thyroid tissue, could not be accessed. As a limitation, the authors acknowledged that the small sample size may reduce accuracy. Compared with newly diagnosed patients, patients with persistent Graves' disease had lower TCR Shannon entropy and fewer highly expanded clones, which suggests clonal expansion. TRBV28, TRBJ1-2 and TRBJ2-5 were preferentially used in persistent disease, while TRBV20-1 and TRBJ2-1 were favored in newly diagnosed disease. Only the TCR beta chain was sequenced and analyzed. Persistent patients shared more public clonotypes among themselves (2,741) than newly diagnosed patients did (about 1,000).

Remarks on this clonotype: Its antigen remains unidentified. No quality values exist for individual bases; no much larger clone is one base distant.

The library was made by multiplex PCR. The data were produced on an Illumina HiSeq 4000. CDR3 regions were amplified by Arm-PCR with iRepertoire HTBI primers to construct TCR beta libraries. PCR products were gel purified before sequencing. The published analysis was carried out like this. Gene usage analysis of CDR3 amino acid clonotypes used the 62 TRBV and 14 TRBJ segments found across samples. COPE and FqMerger were used to merge filtered high-quality paired reads into contigs. BLAST was used to align contigs to IMGT TRBV, TRBD and TRBJ reference genes, and CDR3 was defined according to IMGT. Highly expanded clones were defined as clonotypes with a frequency above 0.1%. Shannon entropy served as the measure of repertoire diversity, while the Gini coefficient captured V-J evenness. Clonotypes shared by more than one individual were considered public. TCRdb took the public reads, trimmed them with fastp at Q25, ran MiXCR for clone calling and kept in-frame beta chains. Here each entry gathers all rows of one CDR3 protein and keeps the most common genes and DNA. The V and J calls and clone size are TCRdb's, not the authors'. In all, the sample holds some 420,000 distinct CDR3 sequences, and less than 25% of those were seen once. About an eighth of the sample is held by the ten biggest clonotypes.

The germline V gene gives CDR1 as MNHEY and CDR2 as SVGAGI. Clipping removes 0 bases from V and 0 bases from J, with 6 as the unmatched junction base count. The cysteine opens and the phenylalanine closes a CDR3 of 17 amino acids. The only DNA kept is the CDR3, 51 bases in frame from the first base. In light of the paper, this sample's time point label describes: persistent/refractory GD, antithyroid drugs over 5 years with positive TRAb. For both TCR sequencing and RNA sequencing, RNA was extracted from PBMCs using TRIzol. Graves' disease was diagnosed according to American Thyroid Association guidelines. Patients for the study were recruited at an endocrinology department in Xi'an, China. From each patient, roughly 9 milliliters of peripheral blood was collected into an EDTA anticoagulant tube. Ficoll Paque Plus density gradient separation was used to isolate PBMCs, and no further T cell sorting was performed. An Agilent 2100 Bioanalyzer and agarose gel were used to assess RNA quality, and a NanoDrop 2000 was used to measure RNA concentration.

The sample here was peripheral blood mononuclear cells (PBMCs), taken when the disease was refractory, from a patient treated with antithyroid drugs. The rearrangement combines TRBV6-5 with TRBJ1-1; 8 middle bases align to TRBD1. This TCR came from a female donor with Graves disease. This receptor carries the CDR3 CASSYSVDRVVNTEAFF. The DNA sequence follows: TGTGCCAGCAGTTACTCCGTGGACAGGGTGGTGAACACTGAAGCTTTCTTT.